The 23 T cell receptor beta chains below all came from one sample that was sequenced in a study of T cells after yellow fever vaccination. A single record per CDR3 protein comes from TCRdb applying MiXCR to the 5' RACE reads. The data contain around 600,000 distinct CDR3 sequences, about 12% of them singletons. The sample consisted of PBMCs, taken on the day of the yellow fever booster vaccination. Receptor source: a man aged 25-45 years who received the YFV17D yellow fever vaccine.

This chain connects TRBV6-1 to TRBJ2-1; unclear D gene. From germline, CDR1 is MNHNS and CDR2 SASEGT. Trimming pared 6 bases from V and 9 bases from J, leaving 18 bases between. This CDR3 has 14 residues. This CDR3 reads CASRETTDQSEQFF. DNA for the CDR3: TGTGCCAGCAGGGAGACGACTGACCAGAGTGAGCAGTTCTTC.

The V gene is TRBV5-1, the J gene TRBJ2-1; D is perhaps TRBD2 (6 bases). The length of the CDR3 is 16 residues. Germline V gives CDR1 SGHRS, CDR2 YFSETQ. Trimming took 3 bases from V and 0 from J, leaving 13 bases between them. The CDR3 DNA follows: TGCGCCAGCAGCTCCTCCAGCGGGCTCTCCTACAATGAGCAGTTCTTC. It codes for CASSSSSGLSYNEQFF.

About this clonotype: The junction does not match germline at one end; this may be a read error. The gene calls are TRBV20-1 and TRBJ2-1, with D perhaps TRBD2 (5 bases). The germline V gene encodes CDR1 DFQATT and CDR2 SNEGSKA (reference sequence). This CDR3 region has 16 residues. CDR3: CCARSVEGSSYNEQFF. The DNA of the CDR3 is TGCTGTGCTAGATCAGTGGAAGGGAGCTCCTACAATGAGCAGTTCTTC.

The chain links TRBV5-4 to TRBJ2-2, with D possibly being TRBD1 or TRBD2 (5 bases each). This CDR3 has 17 residues. V was clipped by 4 bases and J by 4 bases, with 20 bases between them. Germline loops: CDR1 SGHNT, CDR2 YYREEE (reference sequence). The CDR3 region has the DNA TGTGCCAGCAGCCCTAACCGGGACCAGCGCCCCACCGGGGAGCTGTTTTTT. This translates into CASSPNRDQRPTGELFF.

This clonotype was observed a few times. The chain is built from TRBV2 and TRBJ1-4; D ambiguous. CDR1 and CDR2 (germline): SNHLY, FYNNEI. V was pared by 8 bases and J by 8 bases, with 12 bases between. This CDR3 spans 12 amino acids. The CDR3 nucleotides read TGTGCCAGCGGAAAAGAGGTGGAAAAACTGTTTTTT. Amino acids: CASGKEVEKLFF.

V gene TRBV18 combines with J gene TRBJ2-5; no reliable D call. Germline V gene sequence: CDR1 KGHSH, CDR2 LQKENI. The CDR3 is 15 residues long. Trimming took 0 bases from V and 1 from J, leaving 9 bases between them. CDR3 sequence reads: CASSPPSGFQETQYF. The CDR3 nucleotides read TGTGCCAGCTCACCACCGTCTGGGTTCCAAGAGACCCAGTACTTC.

The rearrangement joins TRBV7-9 to TRBJ2-5; no firm D call. This CDR3 is built from 12 residues. V gave up 5 bases and J gave up 3 bases, with 7 bases separating them. Germline CDR1 and CDR2: SEHNR and FQNEAQ (reference sequence). CDR3 DNA: TGTGCCAGCAGCATTTTCAAAGAGACCCAGTACTTC. It encodes CASSIFKETQYF.

In its sample, this clonotype was seen a few times. This sequence joins TRBV5-5 and TRBJ1-3, with a weak D call TRBD1 (5 bases). V was shortened by 3 bases and J by 0 bases, with 13 bases between the two germline ends. Germline V lookup: CDR1 SGHKS, CDR2 YYEKEE (reference sequence). CDR3 size: 16 residues. In DNA, the CDR3 is TGTGCCAGCAGCTCGGATCAGGGACTCTCTGGAAACACCATATATTTT. Amino acid sequence: CASSSDQGLSGNTIYF.

This clonotype appeared a few times. The chain uses TRBV2 and TRBJ1-1; D is undetermined. The V gene lost 3 bases and the J gene lost 4 bases, with 12 bases spanning the gap. CDR3 length: 14 residues. Per the germline V gene, CDR1 is SNHLY and CDR2 is FYNNEI. As DNA, the CDR3 is TGTGCCAGCAGTGATATGGGGTTCGGCACTGAAGCTTTCTTT. It encodes CASSDMGFGTEAFF.

This chain joins TRBV20-1 and TRBJ2-7; 7 nucleotides agree with TRBD1. J gave up 4 bases and V 3 bases, and 6 bases lay outside the gene matches. From germline, CDR1 is DFQATT and CDR2 SNEGSKA (reference sequence). CDR3 length: 13 residues. The chain's CDR3 is CSASKGAAYEQYF. The DNA of the CDR3 is TGCAGTGCTAGTAAGGGGGCGGCGTACGAGCAGTACTTC.

This clonotype showed up just a few times. This rearrangement joins TRBV5-1 to TRBJ2-7; the D is unclear. Per the germline V gene, CDR1 is SGHRS and CDR2 is YFSETQ. V lost 3 bases to trimming and J lost 4 bases, with 14 bases between them. The CDR3 is 14 amino acids. The CDR3 spells CASSSEDWLYEQYF. The DNA of the CDR3 is TGCGCCAGCAGCTCCGAGGATTGGTTATACGAGCAGTACTTC.

The chain uses TRBV20-1 and TRBJ1-1; no reliable D call. From germline, CDR1 is DFQATT and CDR2 SNEGSKA (reference sequence). Trimming stripped 7 bases from V and 3 bases from J, with 21 bases between. CDR3 length: 15 residues. The CDR3, as DNA: TGCAGTGTGTTGGCCCCGATGGCTCTCTACACTGAAGCTTTCTTT. It specifies CSVLAPMALYTEAFF.

The CDR3 reads CSAQGPAGQETQYF. The CDR3 region has the DNA TGCAGCGCCCAAGGGCCCGCAGGACAAGAGACCCAGTACTTC. The V gene is TRBV29-1, the J gene TRBJ2-5; D gene unclear. V was pared by 7 bases and J by 2 bases, with 17 bases between. Germline loops: CDR1 SQVTM, CDR2 ANQGSEA. The length of the CDR3 is 14 residues.

This clonotype was seen repeatedly, ten times or more. This chain links TRBV5-1 with TRBJ1-2, with 7 bases matching TRBD1. Trimming cost V 6 bases and J 2 bases; bases outside gene matches: 7. The CDR3 spans 14 residues. CDR1 and CDR2 from the germline V gene are SGHRS and YFSETQ. The CDR3 sequence: CASTLTGTNYGYTF. The CDR3 region has the DNA TGCGCCAGCACGCTGACAGGGACCAACTATGGCTACACCTTC.

The V gene is TRBV20-1, the J gene TRBJ2-7; possibly TRBD2 for D (5 bases). Per germline, CDR1 DFQATT and CDR2 SNEGSKA (reference sequence). V lost 0 bases to trimming and J lost 0 bases, with 12 bases between them. This CDR3 is built from 15 residues. This CDR3 reads CSARDTGSYSYEQYF. The CDR3 DNA reads as TGCAGTGCTAGAGATACGGGGAGCTACTCCTACGAGCAGTACTTC.

The gene calls are TRBV12-3 or TRBV12-4 and TRBJ2-7, with D unresolved. The CDR3 sequence is 12 residues long. Trimming removed 4 bases at V and 8 bases at J, with 12 bases between. The CDR3 is CASSYGLEKQYF. The DNA for the CDR3 is TGTGCCAGCAGTTATGGTCTCGAAAAGCAGTACTTC.

A few counts support this clonotype. The J gene is TRBJ2-7, the V gene TRBV20-1, with D unresolved. Trimming pared 0 bases from V and 2 bases from J, leaving 20 bases between. Per the germline V gene, CDR1 is DFQATT and CDR2 is SNEGSKA (reference sequence). The CDR3 is made up of 17 amino acids. CDR3 loop: CSARDLTPTKPTYEQYF. The CDR3 coding sequence is TGCAGTGCTAGAGATTTAACGCCGACCAAACCCACCTACGAGCAGTACTTC.

The rearrangement links TRBV3-1 to TRBJ2-5; 10 bases fit TRBD2. Germline V lookup: CDR1 LGHDT, CDR2 YNNKEL (reference sequence). The junction had 14 bases not matched to a gene; V was cut back by 5 bases and J by 5 bases. The CDR3 has 17 amino acids. DNA of the CDR3: TGTGCCAGCAGCTATACGCAGGAACTAGCGGGATTTGAGACCCAGTACTTC. It is translated as CASSYTQELAGFETQYF.

The chain links TRBV30 to TRBJ1-1; D perhaps matches TRBD1 (5 bases). V shed 5 bases and J shed 4 bases, with 17 bases lying between them. The CDR3 spans 14 residues. The V gene's germline CDR1 is GTSNPN and CDR2 SVGIG (reference sequence). The CDR3 nucleotides read TGTGCCTGGGCGGCTGGCGCAGGGCGCACTGAAGCTTTCTTT. This gives the protein CAWAAGAGRTEAFF.

The rearrangement uses TRBV10-3 and TRBJ2-1; 12 nucleotides align to TRBD2. This CDR3 comprises 16 residues. The ends lost 6 bases at V and 6 bases at J; junction bases unmatched: 9. From germline, CDR1 is ENHRY and CDR2 SYGVKD. CDR3 nucleotides: TGTGCCATCAGGGGGGGACTAGCGGGTGCTTCCAATGAGCAGTTCTTC. Amino acids: CAIRGGLAGASNEQFF.

This clonotype was seen a few times. The CDR3 here is CASSLATLDTQYF. In nucleotides, the CDR3 is TGTGCCAGCAGCTTAGCGACCTTGGATACGCAGTATTTT. This sequence joins TRBV7-2 and TRBJ2-3; D remains unclear. This CDR3 region has 13 residues. The ends were cut back, 0 bases at V and 6 bases at J, with 7 bases in the middle. The germline V gene encodes CDR1 SGHTA and CDR2 FQGNSA. Full variable domain (outside the CDR3, taken from reference TRBV7-2 and TRBJ2-3): GAGVSQSPSNKVTEKGKDVELRCDPISGHTALYWYRQSLGQGLEFLIYFQGNSAPDKSGLPSDRFSAERTGGSVSTLTIQRTQQEDSAVYLCASSLATLDTQYFGPGTRLTVL.

This chain links TRBV25-1 with TRBJ1-3, with D hard to call. Trimming took off 2 bases at V and 9 bases at J, with 11 bases between the two ends. CDR3 size: 13 residues. Germline V lookup: CDR1 MGHDK, CDR2 SYGVNS. The CDR3 is CASSEPPAVTIYF. In DNA, the CDR3 is TGTGCCAGCAGTGAACCACCCGCGGTCACCATATATTTT. Variable domain in full (rest from reference TRBV25-1 and TRBJ1-3): EADIYQTPRYLVIGTGKKITLECSQTMGHDKMYWYQQDPGMELHLIHYSYGVNSTEKGDLSSESTVSRIRTEHFPLTLESARPSHTSQYLCASSEPPAVTIYFGEGSWLTVV.

J is TRBJ2-1 and V is TRBV10-3, with D possibly TRBD1 on 6 matching bases. The CDR3 contains 19 residues. The germline V gene has CDR1 ENHRY and CDR2 SYGVKD. V gave up 6 bases and J gave up 1 base, with 25 bases separating them. The CDR3: CAIRAGQTGGFGSYNEQFF. CDR3 DNA sequence: TGTGCCATCAGGGCTGGACAGACGGGTGGGTTCGGGTCCTACAATGAGCAGTTCTTC.